This is a list of T cell receptor beta chains from one sample in a study of a mutant IDH1 vaccine in newly diagnosed glioma. These TCRs' antigens remain unknown. The table came from immunoSEQ multiplex PCR; TCRdb's copy has only in-frame clones and leaves some out. The top ten hold around 5.2% of the sample, which has about 50,000 clones, about three quarters seen once. This material consisted of PBMCs, taken from a glioma patient whose treatment included an IDH1 peptide vaccine. All receptors come from a man aged 50-59 years with glioma. The CDR3 runs from the conserved cysteine through the conserved F or W. D genes are given only for firm matches. The size entry is marked missing in some rows and otherwise reads once, few, many or a size class.

v_call	clone_size	j_call	d_call	cdr3_nt	cdr3_aa
TRBV7-2	.	TRBJ2-7	TRBD1	TGTGCCAGCAGCCCGGACAGGGGGTACGAGCAGTACTTC	CASSPDRGYEQYF
TRBV6-1	.	TRBJ1-5	.	TGTGCCAGCAGTGAAGCAACGGGGAACCAGCCCCAGCATTTT	CASSEATGNQPQHF
TRBV9	.	TRBJ2-7	.	TGTGCCAGCAGCGTAGTTTGGTCCTACGAGCAGTACTTC	CASSVVWSYEQYF
TRBV19	few	TRBJ1-2	TRBD1	TGTGCCAGTAGTGGAGACAGGGGCTACGGCTACACCTTC	CASSGDRGYGYTF
TRBV29-1	.	TRBJ1-1	.	TGCAGCGTTGGTAACAGTCTTCGTTATGGTGAAGCTTTCTTT	CSVGNSLRYGEAFF
TRBV10-3	few	TRBJ2-7	.	TGTGCCATCAGCCGACAGGACTCCTACGAGCAGTACTTC	CAISRQDSYEQYF
TRBV4-2	.	TRBJ1-4	.	TGTGCCAGCAGCCAAAACGGGTTAATAGATGAAAAACTGTTTTTT	CASSQNGLIDEKLFF
TRBV27	.	TRBJ2-5	TRBD1	TGTGCCAGCAGTGGCGGGACAGGGGGTCAAGAGACCCAGTACTTC	CASSGGTGGQETQYF
TRBV7-8	.	TRBJ2-2	.	TGTGCCAGCAGCTTAATCCCCCGCACCGGGGAGCTGTTTTTT	CASSLIPRTGELFF
TRBV6-5	.	TRBJ2-1	.	TGTGCCAGCAGTAGAAGGGGCAATGAGCAGTTCTTC	CASSRRGNEQFF
TRBV29-1	.	TRBJ2-7	.	TGCAGCGTTGCAGACTCACTCTACGAGCAGTACTTC	CSVADSLYEQYF
TRBV30	.	TRBJ1-1	.	TGTGCCTGGAGCGGACAGTTGAACACTGAAGCTTTCTTT	CAWSGQLNTEAFF
TRBV19	.	TRBJ1-2	.	TGTGCCAGTTATAAGGCGGACTATGGCTACACCTTC	CASYKADYGYTF
TRBV2	.	TRBJ1-2	TRBD1	TGTGCCAGCAGCGGGACAGGGGATAGATATGGCTACACCTTC	CASSGTGDRYGYTF
TRBV25-1	.	TRBJ1-3	.	TGTGCCAGCAGTGAATGGGGGGAAAACACCATATATTTT	CASSEWGENTIYF
TRBV19	.	TRBJ2-7	.	TGTGCCAGTAGTATAGACTCACAGGGCTTCCGGGACGAGCAGTACTTC	CASSIDSQGFRDEQYF
TRBV4-1	.	TRBJ2-3	TRBD1	TGCGCCAGCAGCCGAGGGACAGGCACAGATACGCAGTATTTT	CASSRGTGTDTQYF
TRBV7-2	.	TRBJ2-1	.	TGTGCCAGCAGTCCCCTCTGGGGTAGCTCCTACAATGAGCAGTTCTTC	CASSPLWGSSYNEQFF
TRBV15	.	TRBJ2-7	.	TGTGCCACCAGCAGAGATATGGGGATTACCTACGAGCAGTACTTC	CATSRDMGITYEQYF
TRBV25-1	.	TRBJ1-1	.	TGTGCCAGCACCACAGGGATTTTGAACACTGAAGCTTTCTTT	CASTTGILNTEAFF
TRBV27	few	TRBJ2-7	.	TGTGCCAGCAGCCTCCAGGTTGCCTACGAGCAGTACTTC	CASSLQVAYEQYF
TRBV11-3	.	TRBJ2-1	.	TGTGCCAGCAGCCCAGGACGGGCCTCCTACAATGAGCAGTTCTTC	CASSPGRASYNEQFF
TRBV5-1	.	TRBJ1-6	.	TGCGCCAGCAGCATGGACAGCTATAATTCACCCCTCCACTTT	CASSMDSYNSPLHF
TRBV6-5	.	TRBJ2-6	.	TGTGCCAGCAGACTGCCCGGGGCCAACGTCCTGACTTTC	CASRLPGANVLTF
TRBV25-1	.	TRBJ1-2	.	TGTGCCAGCAGTGAATTGGCAGGAACCCTTGGGGGCTACACCTTC	CASSELAGTLGGYTF
TRBV6-1	.	TRBJ1-6	TRBD1	TGTGCCGGTGGGACAGTCAATAATTCACCCCTCCACTTT	CAGGTVNNSPLHF
TRBV9	once	TRBJ2-5	TRBD2	TGTGCCAGCAGCGTAGAAGCGGGGGTTGAGACCCAGTACTTC	CASSVEAGVETQYF
TRBV5-1	.	TRBJ2-3	.	TGCGCCAGCAGCTTGGATCGCACGGGGGGCTACACAGATACGCAGTATTTT	CASSLDRTGGYTDTQYF
TRBV2	.	TRBJ2-3	.	TGTGCCAGCAACGGGGTCTACACAGATACGCAGTATTTT	CASNGVYTDTQYF
TRBV6-5	.	TRBJ1-5	TRBD1	TGTGCCAGCAGTTACGGCAGGGGGCAGCCCCAGCATTTT	CASSYGRGQPQHF
TRBV25-1	.	TRBJ1-4	.	TGTGCCAGCAGTGAATATGTGGGAGCCACTAATGAAAAACTGTTTTTT	CASSEYVGATNEKLFF
TRBV6-5	.	TRBJ1-1	.	TGTGCCAGCAGAGCCTTCAGAGGAAACACTGAAGCTTTCTTT	CASRAFRGNTEAFF
TRBV5-1	.	TRBJ1-1	.	TGCGCCAGCAGCCTCGACAGGAACACTGAAGCTTTCTTT	CASSLDRNTEAFF
TRBV4-1	.	TRBJ1-2	TRBD1	TGCGCCAGCAGCCAAGTAAGTGGACAGGGCGATGGCTACACCTTC	CASSQVSGQGDGYTF
TRBV11-2	.	TRBJ1-1	.	TGTGCCAGCAGCTTAGGGACAGCAACCATGAACACTGAAGCTTTCTTT	CASSLGTATMNTEAFF
TRBV28	.	TRBJ2-5	.	TGTGCCAGCAATAAACAGGGGAGGGAAGAGACCCAGTACTTC	CASNKQGREETQYF
TRBV6-1	.	TRBJ1-2	.	TGTGCCAGCAGTGAAGGGGGACGTGGCTACACCTTC	CASSEGGRGYTF
TRBV5-4	once	TRBJ2-7	TRBD1	TGTGCCAGCAGCGTGACAGGGGTCCCCGGCGAGCAGTACTTC	CASSVTGVPGEQYF
TRBV6-1	.	TRBJ2-5	TRBD1	TGTGCCAGCCGGGACAGTGGCAGAGAGACCCAGTACTTC	CASRDSGRETQYF
TRBV7-2	.	TRBJ2-5	.	TGTGCCAGCACGGACGCCCTACCGGGGGCCCAGTACTTC	CASTDALPGAQYF
TRBV25-1	.	TRBJ1-2	TRBD1	TGTGCCAGCAGTTCGACAGGGGGCAATGGCTACACCTTC	CASSSTGGNGYTF
TRBV18	.	TRBJ2-3	.	TGTGCCAGCTCACCAGAAACAGATACGCAGTATTTT	CASSPETDTQYF
TRBV27	.	TRBJ1-5	TRBD1	TGTGCCAGCAGTTTAAATGGACAGGTGGATCAGCCCCAGCATTTT	CASSLNGQVDQPQHF
TRBV5-1	.	TRBJ2-7	.	TGCGCCAGCAGCTTTAATGGAGGGGCCGAGCAGTACTTC	CASSFNGGAEQYF
TRBV13	few	TRBJ2-7	TRBD2	TGTGCCAGCAGCCCGAGGGAGCGGGGGCCCTCTGAGGACGAGCAGTACTTC	CASSPRERGPSEDEQYF
TRBV28	.	TRBJ2-1	TRBD2	TGTGCCAGCAGTACCGCGGGGGGGCCGGGTAATGAGCAGTTCTTC	CASSTAGGPGNEQFF
TRBV7-2	.	TRBJ2-1	.	TGTGCCAGCAGCTTAACGATTGAGCAGTTCTTC	CASSLTIEQFF
TRBV6-5	.	TRBJ2-7	.	TGTGCCAGCAGTTACCCAGGGTCCGCCGGCTACGAGCAGTACTTC	CASSYPGSAGYEQYF
TRBV6-1	.	TRBJ1-1	TRBD1	TGTGCCAGCAGTGAAGGGAACAGGGGAACTGAAGCTTTCTTT	CASSEGNRGTEAFF
TRBV6-5	.	TRBJ2-3	TRBD1	TGTGCCAGCAGATACGGGGGACAGGGTTTCGCAGATACGCAGTATTTT	CASRYGGQGFADTQYF
TRBV6-4	.	TRBJ1-5	.	TGTGCCAGCAGGACCAGGGGACCCACTGGGAGGGCCCAGCATTTT	CASRTRGPTGRAQHF
TRBV28	.	TRBJ2-5	.	TGTGCCAGCAACGTGGTAGGGGGGGGAGAGACCCAGTACTTC	CASNVVGGGETQYF
TRBV15	.	TRBJ2-7	TRBD2	TGTGCCACCAGCATAGAAGGACTAGCGGGGGGAGAGCAGTACTTC	CATSIEGLAGGEQYF
TRBV5-1	once	TRBJ2-1	TRBD2	TGCGCCAGCAGCTTGGGGACTAGCGGCGGGAGGGGTGAGCAGTTCTTC	CASSLGTSGGRGEQFF
TRBV20-1	.	TRBJ2-1	.	TGCAGTGCTAGCTATATGCGCGGGCAGTTCTTC	CSASYMRGQFF
TRBV7-2	once	TRBJ2-7	.	TGTGCCAGCGGGGGGACTCGCCACTCCTACGAGCAGTACTTC	CASGGTRHSYEQYF
TRBV5-1	.	TRBJ2-7	.	TGCGCCAGCAGCTTGGAGCTTCGCGACGAGCAGTACTTC	CASSLELRDEQYF